This TCR beta chain is from a study of blood T cell repertoires in COVID-19. The trim removed 5 bases at V and 1 base at J, leaving 3 bases unmatched. Per the germline V gene, CDR1 is LGHDT and CDR2 is YNNKEL (reference sequence). This CDR3 is 16 amino acids long. Ages ranged from roughly 18 to 100 years, with residence in approximately 23 US areas. Data came from immunoSEQ multiplex PCR; TCRdb stores just in-frame clones and leaves some out. The profile covers more than 300,000 clones, with more than 75% appearing a single time and about 1.9% taken by the ten largest. The rearrangement joins TRBV3-1 (or the pseudogene TRBV3-2) to TRBJ2-6, with 9 bases aligning to TRBD1. Sequences were obtained from PBMCs or T cells enriched from blood (not recorded which). The receptor was derived from a man aged 35 to 55 in a cohort exposed to, infected with or recovered from COVID-19 (not recorded which). The CDR3 reads CASSYGQGSGANVLTF. The CDR3 DNA is TGTGCCAGCAGCTACGGACAGGGGTCTGGGGCCAACGTCCTGACTTTC.